Following are 26 T cell receptor beta chains from one sample sequenced in a study of T cell responses to AZD1222 COVID-19 vaccine. Assay: immunoSEQ multiplex PCR; the TCRdb copy retains only in-frame clones and omits some. The table lists about 99,000 clones, more than 85% of them singletons. This sample comprised peripheral blood, obtained on day 0 of AZD1222 vaccination. These receptors were taken from an adult in good health.

This chain uses TRBV3-1 (or the pseudogene TRBV3-2) with TRBJ2-3; D might be TRBD2 (6 bases). Germline CDR1 reads LGHDT; CDR2 reads YNNKEL (reference sequence). Trimming stripped 4 bases from V and 5 bases from J, with 16 bases between. CDR3 length: 15 amino acids. The CDR3: CASSLSRGNRDTQYF. CDR3 bases: TGTGCCAGCAGCCTTTCTCGGGGGAACCGAGATACGCAGTATTTT.

The gene calls are TRBV28 and TRBJ2-7; the D gene is possibly TRBD2 (7 bases). Trimming took off 3 bases at V and 3 bases at J, with 21 bases between the two ends. This CDR3 is 17 amino acids long. CDR1 MDHEN and CDR2 SYDVKM come from the germline V gene. CDR3: CASSFGGRGGQGYEQYF. Written as DNA, the CDR3 is TGTGCCAGCAGTTTCGGGGGGCGAGGGGGACAAGGCTACGAGCAGTACTTC.

This chain connects TRBV5-1 to TRBJ2-7, with 8 bases lining up with TRBD2. This CDR3 is built from 15 residues. V lost 4 bases and J lost 3; bases outside the gene matches: 9. Germline assignment: CDR1 SGHRS and CDR2 YFSETQ. CDR3 amino acids: CASSPGLAAFYEQYF. The CDR3 region has the DNA TGCGCCAGCAGCCCTGGACTAGCTGCGTTCTACGAGCAGTACTTC.

This chain joins TRBV5-4 and TRBJ2-7; D gene ambiguous. The CDR3 runs to 12 residues. The V gene lost 1 base and the J gene lost 4 bases, with 6 bases spanning the gap. CDR1 and CDR2 (germline): SGHNT, YYREEE (reference sequence). The CDR3 protein is CASSLKPYEQYF. The CDR3 region has the DNA TGTGCCAGCAGCTTGAAACCATACGAGCAGTACTTC. The entire variable domain, with the rest obtained from reference TRBV5-4 and TRBJ2-7, is as follows: ETGVTQSPTHLIKTRGQQVTLRCSSQSGHNTVSWYQQALGQGPQFIFQYYREEENGRGNFPPRFSGLQFPNYSSELNVNALELDDSALYLCASSLKPYEQYFGPGTRLTVT.

The J gene is TRBJ2-1, the V gene TRBV3-1 (or the pseudogene TRBV3-2); D remains unclear. Trimming cost V 0 bases and J 4 bases, with 13 bases left between them. The CDR3 totals 16 residues. Germline assignment: CDR1 LGHDT and CDR2 YNNKEL (reference sequence). This CDR3 reads CASSQDSGPAYNEQFF. In nucleotides, the CDR3 is TGTGCCAGCAGCCAAGATTCTGGCCCCGCATACAATGAGCAGTTCTTC.

The CDR3: CSVVDAGGNYGYTF. The CDR3 DNA sequence: TGCAGCGTTGTAGACGCAGGGGGAAACTATGGCTACACCTTC. The chain links TRBV29-1 to TRBJ1-2; 7 bases are shared with TRBD1. Germline V gene data show CDR1 as SQVTM and CDR2 as ANQGSEA. Trimming took 4 bases from V and 2 from J; bases not matched to a gene: 7. This CDR3 spans 14 amino acids.

The count of this clone is one. This rearrangement joins TRBV13 to TRBJ2-5; D may be TRBD1 (5 bases). CDR3 length: 15 residues. The V end was cut by 0 bases, the J end by 1 base, with 9 bases between. The germline V gene encodes CDR1 PRHDT and CDR2 FYEKMQ (reference sequence). CDR3 DNA sequence: TGTGCCAGCAGCTTAGGCACGACAGCCCAAGAGACCCAGTACTTC. This gives the protein CASSLGTTAQETQYF.

By sample fraction, this clone is medium-sized (0.01 to 0.1%). Relative to the germline gene, one junction end is altered; a read error may explain this. The chain carries TRBV7-7 and TRBJ2-1; 9 bases map to TRBD1. Germline CDR1 SSHAT, CDR2 FNYEAQ (reference sequence). This CDR3 has 13 residues. Written as DNA, the CDR3 is TGTGCTAGCAGCAGGGACAGGGACAATGAGCAGTTCTTC. This codes for CASSRDRDNEQFF.

The chain links TRBV7-8 to TRBJ2-7; 7 nucleotides match TRBD1. The CDR3 runs to 13 residues. The ends lost 8 bases at V and 2 bases at J; junction bases unmatched: 6. Germline loops: CDR1 SGHVS, CDR2 FQNEAQ. CDR3 nucleotides: TGTGCCAGCCGGGACAGACTCACCTACGAGCAGTACTTC. This gives the protein CASRDRLTYEQYF.

This clone was picked up one time. The chain couples TRBV28 to TRBJ1-2; TRBD1 aligns across 8 bases. Trimming at V came to 6 bases and at J to 4 bases, leaving 7 bases not matched to a gene. The CDR3 has 14 residues. CDR1 and CDR2 (germline): MDHEN, SYDVKM. This CDR3 is CASRYPGTGYGYTF. The CDR3 nucleotides are TGTGCCAGCAGATACCCCGGGACAGGCTATGGCTACACCTTC.

The rearrangement joins TRBV5-1 to TRBJ1-2; D gene uncertain. Trimming took 0 bases from V and 0 from J, leaving 9 bases between them. CDR1 and CDR2 (germline): SGHRS, YFSETQ. The CDR3 covers 15 residues. CDR3 DNA sequence: TGCGCCAGCAGCTTGGGTGGCATTGCTAACTATGGCTACACCTTC. It specifies CASSLGGIANYGYTF. The entire variable domain, with the rest obtained from reference TRBV5-1 and TRBJ1-2, is as follows: KAGVTQTPRYLIKTRGQQVTLSCSPISGHRSVSWYQQTPGQGLQFLFEYFSETQRNKGNFPGRFSGRQFSNSRSEMNVSTLELGDSALYLCASSLGGIANYGYTFGSGTRLTVV.

The genes are TRBV7-9 and TRBJ2-7; possible D gene TRBD2, 5 bases. V was pared by 3 bases and J by 3 bases, with 12 bases between. Germline CDR1 reads SEHNR; CDR2 reads FQNEAQ (reference sequence). This CDR3 region has 14 residues. CDR3 coding DNA: TGTGCCAGCAGCTTGGCCATTCGGGGCTACGAGCAGTACTTC. This sequence encodes CASSLAIRGYEQYF.

V usage is TRBV4-3 and J usage is TRBJ2-7, with TRBD2 identical over 10 bases. Germline-derived CDR1 and CDR2 are LGHNA and YSLEER. This CDR3 is 15 amino acids long. J gave up 3 bases and V 1 base, and 3 bases lay outside the gene matches. The CDR3 nucleotides read TGCGCCAGCAGCCAAGGGACTAGCGGCCTCTACGAGCAGTACTTC. Protein sequence: CASSQGTSGLYEQYF.

The V and J genes are TRBV27 and TRBJ1-1; 10 nucleotides align to TRBD1. Germline values: CDR1 MNHEY, CDR2 SMNVEV (reference sequence). The CDR3 covers 15 residues. The V gene end was trimmed by 5 bases and the J gene end by 1 base; junction bases not matched to a gene: 4. CDR3 nucleotides: TGTGCCAGCAGTCCCGACAGGGGGCCGAACACTGAAGCTTTCTTT. Protein sequence: CASSPDRGPNTEAFF.

This chain uses TRBV23-1 with TRBJ1-5; 9 bases align to TRBD1. TRBV23-1 is given ORF status, its function remaining uncertain. This CDR3 has 18 residues. After removal of 8 bases from V and 6 bases from J, the junction contained 20 bases not matched to a gene. DNA for the CDR3: TGCGCCAGCCGAGGGTACCACCGGGACAGGGTAAAAGGTCAGCCCCAGCATTTT. Its translation: CASRGYHRDRVKGQPQHF.

The CDR3, as DNA: TGTGCCAGCAGCGTAGACAGCTCCTCTGGAAACACCATATATTTT. This sequence encodes CASSVDSSSGNTIYF. The chain couples TRBV9 to TRBJ1-3, with D unclear. The germline gives CDR1 SGDLS, CDR2 YYNGEE. This CDR3 is 15 amino acids long. V dropped 0 bases and J dropped 0 bases, with 7 bases sitting between them.

This clone was seen a few times. The chain couples TRBV7-9 to TRBJ1-4, with D maybe TRBD1 (6 bases). The V end was cut by 5 bases, the J end by 2 bases, with 18 bases between. The CDR3 length is 17 residues. CDR1 is SEHNR, CDR2 FQNEAQ, per germline (reference sequence). The CDR3 is CASSRGGLGTTNEKLFF. The CDR3 nucleotides are TGTGCCAGCAGCCGAGGGGGTTTAGGGACGACTAATGAAAAACTGTTTTTT.

The chain links TRBV6-2 or TRBV6-3 to TRBJ2-2; 10 bases are a match to TRBD2. The V gene end was trimmed by 2 bases and the J gene end by 2 bases; junction bases not matched to a gene: 5. This CDR3 has 17 amino acids. Germline V gene sequence: CDR1 MNHEY, CDR2 SVGEGT. As DNA, the CDR3 is TGTGCCAGCAGTTACCGAATAGCGGGAGGTAACACCGGGGAGCTGTTTTTT. Translation gives CASSYRIAGGNTGELFF.

The rearrangement links TRBV15 to TRBJ2-1, with a weak D call TRBD2 (7 bases). Trimming removed 4 bases from V and 14 bases from J, with 15 bases in between. CDR1 LNHNV and CDR2 YYDKDF come from the germline V gene (reference sequence). The length of the CDR3 is 12 residues. The CDR3: CATSTQGTMEFF. The DNA for the CDR3 is TGTGCCACCAGCACCCAGGGGACTATGGAGTTCTTC.

The V and J genes are TRBV3-1 (or the pseudogene TRBV3-2) and TRBJ2-7, with no clear D. V lost 3 bases and J 6 bases, leaving 15 bases between the germline ends. The CDR3 consists of 14 residues. Per the germline V gene, CDR1 is LGHDT and CDR2 is YNNKEL (reference sequence). CDR3 coding DNA: TGTGCCAGCAGCCACCAGGTTCCCCAGTCCGAGCAGTACTTC. Translation: CASSHQVPQSEQYF.

The V call is TRBV27, the J call TRBJ2-3; 10 bases fit TRBD2. V lost 8 bases and J lost 7; bases outside the gene matches: 9. The CDR3 totals 14 residues. Germline V gene lookup returns CDR1 MNHEY and CDR2 SMNVEV (reference sequence). CDR3 nucleotides: TGTGCCAGCGTACTAGCGGGATGGGGGAATACGCAGTATTTT. Protein: CASVLAGWGNTQYF.

The CDR3 DNA sequence: TGTGCCAGCAGTGAAGGAGGCCCCCGTGCCCCCTACGAGCAGTACTTC. Translating it yields CASSEGGPRAPYEQYF. V and J are TRBV6-1 and TRBJ2-7; D is ambiguous. This CDR3 is built from 16 residues. The germline V gene encodes CDR1 MNHNS and CDR2 SASEGT. Trimming left V 1 base short and J 2 bases short, with 15 bases between.

The chain joins TRBV5-4 to TRBJ2-1, with D perhaps TRBD2 (6 bases). The V gene's germline CDR1 is SGHNT and CDR2 YYREEE (reference sequence). The CDR3 spans 12 residues. The ends were cut back, 4 bases at V and 15 bases at J, with 17 bases in the middle. This CDR3 is CASSPGLGMWFF. The CDR3 coding sequence is TGTGCCAGCAGCCCGGGACTTGGGATGTGGTTCTTC.

The V gene is TRBV4-2, the J gene TRBJ1-4; TRBD1 might be the D (5 bases). The germline V gene has CDR1 LGHNA and CDR2 YNFKEQ. The V end lost 1 base, the J end lost 8 bases, and 14 bases lay between the germline ends. This CDR3 has 15 amino acids. The CDR3 DNA is TGTGCCAGCAGCCAAGTGTGGGGGACCGGCGAAAAACTGTTTTTT. Translation: CASSQVWGTGEKLFF.

V gene TRBV6-2 or TRBV6-3 combines with J gene TRBJ2-7; a possible D gene is TRBD1 (5 bases). This CDR3 is built from 15 residues. The germline gives CDR1 MNHEY, CDR2 SVGEGT. Trimming pared 5 bases from V and 2 bases from J, leaving 16 bases between. CDR3: CASSKPLAGTYEQYF. CDR3 in DNA: TGTGCCAGCAGTAAGCCTTTGGCAGGGACCTACGAGCAGTACTTC.

This clone was seen a few times. This chain links TRBV12-3 or TRBV12-4 with TRBJ2-7; no clear D. V was trimmed by 6 bases and J by 6 bases, leaving 15 bases between them. CDR3 length equals 13 residues. CDR3: CASRRGVASEQYF. CDR3 coding DNA: TGTGCCAGCAGGCGCGGTGTAGCCTCCGAGCAGTACTTC.